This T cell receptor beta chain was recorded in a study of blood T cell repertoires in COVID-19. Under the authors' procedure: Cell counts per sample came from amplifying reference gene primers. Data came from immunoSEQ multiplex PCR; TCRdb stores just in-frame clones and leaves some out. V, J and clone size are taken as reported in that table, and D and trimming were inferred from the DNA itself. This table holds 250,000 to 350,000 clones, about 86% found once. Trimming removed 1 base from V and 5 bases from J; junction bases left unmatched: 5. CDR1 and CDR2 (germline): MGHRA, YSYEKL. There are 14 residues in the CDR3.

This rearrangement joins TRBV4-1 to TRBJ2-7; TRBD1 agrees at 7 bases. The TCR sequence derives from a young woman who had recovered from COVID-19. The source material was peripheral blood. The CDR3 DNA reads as TGCGCCAGCAGCCAAGTGCACAGGGGCGACGAGCAGTACTTC. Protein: CASSQVHRGDEQYF.